This TCR beta chain is from a study of cytomegalovirus exposure and HLA in healthy donors. Study outcomes and limitations: In an earlier analysis, most TCR beta V segments were productive about 87% or about 30% of the time. Reported performance of the classifier showed diagnosis of cytomegalovirus status with high specificity and sensitivity. The study labeled 170 or so TCR beta chains cytomegalovirus-associated. Per published accounts, TCR beta sequences correctly predicted the HLA-A and HLA-B alleles of most subjects.

It was with 60 Vbeta and 13 Jbeta primers that the PCR ran. Here immunoSEQ multiplex PCR was the method, and the copy in TCRdb shows in-frame clones only, minus some. This sample contains approximately 120,000 clones. A remark on this clone: The antigen remains unidentified.

CDR1 is SGHVS and CDR2 is FQNEAQ in the germline V gene. J gave up 7 bases and V 5 bases, and 24 bases lay outside the gene matches. The CDR3 extends over 19 amino acids. The receptor's source is a middle-aged man in good health and CMV-seronegative. The gene calls are TRBV7-8 and TRBJ1-1; TRBD1 agrees at 8 bases. Sequences were obtained from PBMCs. In DNA, the CDR3 is TGTGCCAGCAGCCCCTTGCCGGGACAGGACTTATCCCCGCGCTTTGAAGCTTTCTTT. It yields the protein CASSPLPGQDLSPRFEAFF.